Here is one T cell receptor (beta chain) with its context. The protocol was immunoSEQ multiplex PCR, while the TCRdb copy is restricted to in-frame clones and leaves out a portion. This sample has roughly 69,000 clones, with 70% to 85% found just once. The CDR3 has 15 amino acids. V was clipped by 2 bases and J by 5 bases; unmatched bases: 4. The germline CDR1 and CDR2 sequences are SGHTA and FQGTGA. These data are taken from a study of blood T cell repertoires in COVID-19. Across the whole study: Collection of acute and convalescent COVID-19 samples took place in the United States, Italy and Spain.

The gene calls are TRBV7-3 and TRBJ2-3; TRBD2 matches at 10 bases. The sequence came from a man over 45 with COVID-19, enrolled during active disease. The sample consisted of peripheral blood. CDR3 in amino acids: CASSLGTSDLDTQYF. DNA of the CDR3: TGTGCCAGCAGCTTAGGGACTAGCGACCTAGATACGCAGTATTTT.